The clone carrying this TCR beta chain was detected a few times. As yet, its antigen is unknown. TCRdb independently ran MiXCR on the 5' RACE reads; one entry per CDR3 protein. This table holds roughly 53,000 distinct CDR3 sequences, approximately 9.9% found once. This record comes from a study of early T cells in non-severe SARS-CoV-2 infection. Study-level points and caveats: In VDJdb matching, anti-spike CD8 responses were favored while private and CD4 specificities went missing.

The ends were cut back, 6 bases at V and 11 bases at J, with 17 bases in the middle. Germline CDR1 SGHTA, CDR2 FQGNSA. This CDR3 comprises 13 residues. Sequenced: whole blood. This sequence originates from an adult who was a healthcare worker with PCR-confirmed SARS-CoV-2 infection or an uninfected control (not recorded which). The gene calls are TRBV7-2 and TRBJ2-1; no clear D. The CDR3: CASSRGPSEKQFF. The CDR3 coding sequence is TGTGCCAGCAGTCGCGGACCTTCGGAGAAGCAGTTCTTC. Full variable domain (remainder filled in from reference TRBV7-2 and TRBJ2-1): GAGVSQSPSNKVTEKGKDVELRCDPISGHTALYWYRQSLGQGLEFLIYFQGNSAPDKSGLPSDRFSAERTGGSVSTLTIQRTQQEDSAVYLCASSRGPSEKQFFGPGTRLTVL.